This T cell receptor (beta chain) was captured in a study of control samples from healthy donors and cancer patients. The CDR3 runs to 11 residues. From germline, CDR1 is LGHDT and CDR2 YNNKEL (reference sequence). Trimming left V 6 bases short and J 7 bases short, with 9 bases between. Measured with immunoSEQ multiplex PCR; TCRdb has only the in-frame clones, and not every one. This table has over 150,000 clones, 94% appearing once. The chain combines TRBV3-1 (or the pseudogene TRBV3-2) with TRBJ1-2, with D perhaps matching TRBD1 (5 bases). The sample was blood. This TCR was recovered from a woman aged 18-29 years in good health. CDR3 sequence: CASSGAGGYTF. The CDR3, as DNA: TGTGCCAGCAGTGGGGCGGGTGGCTACACCTTC.